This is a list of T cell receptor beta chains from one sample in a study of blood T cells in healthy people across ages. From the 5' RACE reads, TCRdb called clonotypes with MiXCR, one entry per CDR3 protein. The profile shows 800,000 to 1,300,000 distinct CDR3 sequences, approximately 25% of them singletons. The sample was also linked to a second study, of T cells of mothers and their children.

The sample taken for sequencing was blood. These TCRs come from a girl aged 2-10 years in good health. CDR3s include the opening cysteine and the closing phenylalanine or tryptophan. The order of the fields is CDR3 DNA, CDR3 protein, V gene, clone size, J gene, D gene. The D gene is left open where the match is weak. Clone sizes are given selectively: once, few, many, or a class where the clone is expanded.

TGTGCCAGCAGCTTAGATCATGGCTACACCTTC,CASSLDHGYTF,TRBV11-3,few,TRBJ1-2,NA
TGCAGTGCTATGGGCGTTTCTGGGGCCAACGTCCTGACTTTC,CSAMGVSGANVLTF,TRBV20-1,few,TRBJ2-6,NA
TGTGCCAGCAGCCAAGCTCGCCAACAGACCCAGTACTTC,CASSQARQQTQYF,TRBV3-1,few,TRBJ2-5,NA
TGTGCCAGCAGTGGGGGTCCCTCTGGAAACACCATATATTTT,CASSGGPSGNTIYF,TRBV12-3/TRBV12-4,NA,TRBJ1-3,NA
TGCAGCGTTGGACGATTAGGGGGCCACGAGCAGTACTTC,CSVGRLGGHEQYF,TRBV29-1,few,TRBJ2-7,TRBD1
TGTGCCAGCAGTGCCGTTCTCACACTGAACACTGAAGCTTTCTTT,CASSAVLTLNTEAFF,TRBV6-1,few,TRBJ1-1,NA
TGCGCCAGCAGCCAAGAGCGGGCTCTCAGGGGGAAGGGGGAAAAACTGTTTTTT,CASSQERALRGKGEKLFF,TRBV4-1,NA,TRBJ1-4,TRBD1
TGTGCCACCAGCAGGGCCGGAAGAAATGAGCAGTTCTTC,CATSRAGRNEQFF,TRBV15,NA,TRBJ2-1,NA
TGCGCCAGCAGCCAAGATTCCGGGACAATGAAGTACTTC,CASSQDSGTMKYF,TRBV4-3,many,TRBJ2-5,NA
TGTGCCAGCATGCGGTCGGGGGGTTTTGAGCAGTTCTTC,CASMRSGGFEQFF,TRBV2,few,TRBJ2-1,TRBD2
TGCAGCGTTGTTCGGTCAGAAAGCTACGAGCAGTACTTC,CSVVRSESYEQYF,TRBV29-1,NA,TRBJ2-7,NA
TGTGCCAGCAGCTTCTTAGGACAGCCGCAAGAGACCCAGTACTTC,CASSFLGQPQETQYF,TRBV11-2,NA,TRBJ2-5,NA
TGCAGCGTTGAAGATGCCTTGCTGGATGAGCAGTTCTTC,CSVEDALLDEQFF,TRBV29-1,few,TRBJ2-1,NA
TGTGCCAGCAGCTTAGTTAGAAGGGACAGGGCTTCACCCCTCCACTTT,CASSLVRRDRASPLHF,TRBV7-2,few,TRBJ1-6,TRBD1
TGTGCCAGCAGCTCCCAGAGATCCACCGGGGAGCTGTTTTTT,CASSSQRSTGELFF,TRBV7-2,NA,TRBJ2-2,NA
TGTGCCAGCAGCTCCTCGGGTGGTGAAGCTTTCTTT,CASSSSGGEAFF,TRBV7-9,few,TRBJ1-1,NA
TGTGCCAGCAGTTTTTGGGGACGAAACATTCAGTACTTC,CASSFWGRNIQYF,TRBV12-3/TRBV12-4,NA,TRBJ2-4,NA
TGTGCCAGCTCACCTTGGGGGGGAGAGACCCAGTACTTC,CASSPWGGETQYF,TRBV18,many,TRBJ2-5,TRBD2
TGTGCCAGCACGGAGACTCATACCTACGAGCAGTACTTC,CASTETHTYEQYF,TRBV6-5,NA,TRBJ2-7,NA
TGTGCCAGCAGCTCCAGGGGGTCTGCCACAGATACGCAGTATTTT,CASSSRGSATDTQYF,TRBV7-2,few,TRBJ2-3,TRBD1
TGTGCCAGCAGCCCATTAGCGGGATCGGAGGACAATGAGCAGTTCTTC,CASSPLAGSEDNEQFF,TRBV9,NA,TRBJ2-1,TRBD2
TGCGCCAGCGGTGGGACTAGCATAAATGAGCAGTTCTTC,CASGGTSINEQFF,TRBV5-1,few,TRBJ2-1,TRBD2
TGTGCCAGCAGCTTAGATTTGTGGTCAGATACGCAGTATTTT,CASSLDLWSDTQYF,TRBV11-2,NA,TRBJ2-3,NA
TGTGCCAGCAGTTCCTCTCAGGGGAACGGAAACACCATATATTTT,CASSSSQGNGNTIYF,TRBV13,few,TRBJ1-3,NA
TGCGCCAGCAGCCACGGGACAGGGGGCTGGGAGCAGTACTTC,CASSHGTGGWEQYF,TRBV5-1,few,TRBJ2-7,TRBD1